The 30 T cell receptor beta chains below all came from one sample that was sequenced in a study of blood T cell repertoires in COVID-19. Assay used: immunoSEQ multiplex PCR; TCRdb lists only in-frame clones, some missing. Counted here are 70,000 to 95,000 clones, around 96% occurring once; the ten biggest clones make up almost 4.5%. The sample taken for sequencing was peripheral blood. These receptors all come from a human donor with active COVID-19. The donor label of this sample is uncertain.

In its sample, this clone was seen a few times. In DNA, the CDR3 is TGTGCCAGTAAAGGAAACCCGGGACAGCTCAATCAGCCCCAGCATTTT. Protein: CASKGNPGQLNQPQHF. The J gene is TRBJ1-5, the V gene TRBV19, with 7 bases aligning to TRBD1. Per the germline V gene, CDR1 is LNHDA and CDR2 is SQIVND (reference sequence). The CDR3 length is 16 residues. With 7 bases clipped from V and 3 bases from J, the junction kept 12 bases outside the gene matches.

The rearrangement uses TRBV6-6 and TRBJ2-7, with D unresolved. CDR1 and CDR2 (germline): MNHNY, SVGAGI (reference sequence). The CDR3 contains 14 residues. V lost 2 bases, J lost 2 bases, and 10 bases lay in between. The CDR3 reads CASSYPTDTYEQYF. In nucleotides, the CDR3 is TGTGCCAGCAGTTACCCGACTGATACCTACGAGCAGTACTTC.

As regards this clone: Compared with germline, one end of the junction differs, possibly owing to a read error. The V call is TRBV2, the J call TRBJ1-2, with D possibly TRBD1 on 5 matching bases. The CDR3 has 13 amino acids. CDR1 and CDR2 from the germline V gene are SNHLY and FYNNEI. The CDR3: CVSCLAGVYGYTF. The CDR3, as DNA: TGTGTCAGCTGCCTTGCGGGGGTCTATGGCTACACCTTC.

This chain uses TRBV5-1 with TRBJ2-5, with 8 bases fitting TRBD2. This CDR3 comprises 14 residues. Germline V gene sequence: CDR1 SGHRS, CDR2 YFSETQ. Trimming took 4 bases from V and 5 from J; bases not matched to a gene: 7. The CDR3 bases are TGCGCCAGCAGCGGCGGGGGGCCTTATGAGACCCAGTACTTC. Protein: CASSGGGPYETQYF.

This chain connects TRBV9 to TRBJ2-1; D may be TRBD2 (6 bases). V gave up 6 bases and J gave up 4 bases, with 14 bases separating them. The CDR3 covers 14 residues. Germline values: CDR1 SGDLS, CDR2 YYNGEE. CDR3 nucleotide sequence: TGTGCCAGCAACGGGGGAAATAGGTACAATGAGCAGTTCTTC. Translated: CASNGGNRYNEQFF. Filled out from reference TRBV9 and TRBJ2-1, the complete variable domain reads DSGVTQTPKHLITATGQRVTLRCSPRSGDLSVYWYQQSLDQGLQFLIQYYNGEERAKGNILERFSAQQFPDLHSELNLSSLELGDSALYFCASNGGNRYNEQFFGPGTRLTVL.

The rearrangement links TRBV15 to TRBJ2-2, with 7 bases aligning to TRBD1. The CDR3 is 14 residues long. Germline V gene sequence: CDR1 LNHNV, CDR2 YYDKDF (reference sequence). The V gene end was trimmed by 5 bases and the J gene end by 4 bases; junction bases not matched to a gene: 4. The CDR3 coding sequence is TGTGCCACCAGCCTAGGGGGCAGCACCGGGGAGCTGTTTTTT. Translation gives CATSLGGSTGELFF.

The chain uses TRBV6-2 or TRBV6-3 and TRBJ1-2; TRBD1 might be the D (5 bases). With 5 bases removed from V and 2 bases from J, the gap between germline ends came to 6 bases. The CDR3 runs to 12 residues. CDR1 and CDR2 from the germline V gene are MNHEY and SVGEGT. The CDR3 bases are TGTGCCAGCAGTCCAGGGAACTATGGCTACACCTTC. It encodes CASSPGNYGYTF.

This chain joins TRBV10-3 and TRBJ1-6, with TRBD1 as a possible D gene (5 bases). Trimming removed 9 bases at V and 7 bases at J, with 13 bases between. The CDR3 has 13 amino acids. CDR1 and CDR2 from the germline V gene are ENHRY and SYGVKD. The CDR3 DNA reads as TGTGCCATGCGCGGGACCCTAAATTCACCCCTCCACTTT. Amino acid sequence: CAMRGTLNSPLHF.

The chain is built from TRBV7-9 and TRBJ2-2; TRBD2 is a possible D gene (5 bases). V lost 5 bases to trimming and J lost 4 bases, with 11 bases between them. Germline-derived CDR1 and CDR2 are SEHNR and FQNEAQ (reference sequence). CDR3 length: 14 residues. The CDR3 is CASSTAAATGELFF. CDR3 sequence (DNA): TGTGCCAGCAGCACAGCGGCAGCCACCGGGGAGCTGTTTTTT.

This clone was counted a single time. CDR3 coding DNA: TGTGCCAGCAGCTCACTCCACGAGACCCAGTACTTC. Amino acid sequence: CASSSLHETQYF. The chain carries TRBV7-2 and TRBJ2-5; D remains unclear. Germline assignment: CDR1 SGHTA and CDR2 FQGNSA. This CDR3 spans 12 amino acids. With 4 bases removed from V and 5 bases from J, the gap between germline ends came to 8 bases.

This chain uses TRBV7-9 with TRBJ1-5; a weak D match, TRBD1 (5 bases). From germline, CDR1 is SEHNR and CDR2 FQNEAQ (reference sequence). Trimming cost V 3 bases and J 0 bases, with 15 bases left between them. This CDR3 spans 17 amino acids. CDR3 coding DNA: TGTGCCAGCAGCTTTGGGGCATCTGGGAATAGCAATCAGCCCCAGCATTTT. Translating gives CASSFGASGNSNQPQHF. Full variable domain (remainder filled in from reference TRBV7-9 and TRBJ1-5): DTGVSQNPRHKITKRGQNVTFRCDPISEHNRLYWYRQTLGQGPEFLTYFQNEAQLEKSRLLSDRFSAERPKGSFSTLEIQRTEQGDSAMYLCASSFGASGNSNQPQHFGDGTRLSIL.

This chain joins TRBV5-1 and TRBJ1-5; 7 bases map to TRBD1. From germline, CDR1 is SGHRS and CDR2 YFSETQ. The CDR3 has 14 amino acids. Trimming took 4 bases from V and 6 from J; bases not matched to a gene: 7. The CDR3 loop reads CASSPGTEGQPQHF. The CDR3 region has the DNA TGCGCCAGCAGCCCCGGGACAGAAGGTCAGCCCCAGCATTTT. The full variable domain, completed using reference TRBV5-1 and TRBJ1-5, is KAGVTQTPRYLIKTRGQQVTLSCSPISGHRSVSWYQQTPGQGLQFLFEYFSETQRNKGNFPGRFSGRQFSNSRSEMNVSTLELGDSALYLCASSPGTEGQPQHFGDGTRLSIL.

This chain connects TRBV7-2 to TRBJ2-7; no definite D call. Germline lookup yields CDR1 SGHTA and CDR2 FQGNSA. This CDR3 is built from 12 residues. V lost 4 bases, J lost 6 bases, and 10 bases lay in between. This CDR3 reads CASSYEIGEQYF. CDR3 in DNA: TGTGCCAGCAGCTACGAAATCGGCGAGCAGTACTTC.

This chain connects TRBV24-1 to TRBJ2-3, with a tentative D call TRBD1 (5 bases). Germline lookup yields CDR1 KGHDR and CDR2 SFDVKD. The CDR3 covers 17 residues. Trimming removed 0 bases from V and 1 base from J, with 13 bases in between. This chain's CDR3 is CATSDLGSGLGTDTQYF. Written as DNA, the CDR3 is TGTGCCACCAGTGATTTGGGCTCAGGGTTGGGCACAGATACGCAGTATTTT.

The CDR3 coding sequence is TGTGCCACCAGTGATCAGGCTAGCGGGAGGACCGGGGAGCTGTTTTTT. This sequence encodes CATSDQASGRTGELFF. V is TRBV24-1 and J is TRBJ2-2, with 11 bases aligning to TRBD2. Trimming cost V 3 bases and J 5 bases; bases outside gene matches: 4. Per the germline V gene, CDR1 is KGHDR and CDR2 is SFDVKD. The CDR3 contains 16 residues.

The chain employs TRBV28 and TRBJ1-1, with D possibly being TRBD1 (6 bases). The CDR3 spans 12 residues. V lost 9 bases, J lost 6 bases, and 14 bases lay in between. CDR1 and CDR2 from the germline V gene are MDHEN and SYDVKM. CDR3 bases: TGTGCCAGTACTACAGGGACGCCTGAAGCTTTCTTT. It is translated as CASTTGTPEAFF. The full variable domain, its missing parts supplied by reference TRBV28 and TRBJ1-1, is DVKVTQSSRYLVKRTGEKVFLECVQDMDHENMFWYRQDPGLGLRLIYFSYDVKMKEKGDIPEGYSVSREKKERFSLILESASTNQTSMYLCASTTGTPEAFFGQGTRLTVV.

This chain joins TRBV11-2 and TRBJ2-3; no definite D call. The germline V gene has CDR1 SGHAT and CDR2 FQNNGV. Trimming took 5 bases from V and 4 from J, leaving 13 bases between them. The CDR3 has 14 amino acids. The CDR3 loop reads CASSPPVVADTQYF. In DNA, the CDR3 is TGTGCCAGCAGCCCGCCGGTGGTTGCAGATACGCAGTATTTT. The entire variable domain, with the rest obtained from reference TRBV11-2 and TRBJ2-3, is as follows: EAGVAQSPRYKIIEKRQSVAFWCNPISGHATLYWYQQILGQGPKLLIQFQNNGVVDDSQLPKDRFSAERLKGVDSTLKIQPAKLEDSAVYLCASSPPVVADTQYFGPGTRLTVL.

The chain couples TRBV15 to TRBJ2-3; TRBD2 might be the D (5 bases). The germline gives CDR1 LNHNV, CDR2 YYDKDF (reference sequence). The CDR3 consists of 13 residues. The V gene lost 8 bases and the J gene lost 0 bases, with 9 bases spanning the gap. The CDR3 coding sequence is TGTGCCACCGGGGAGATTAGCACAGATACGCAGTATTTT. This codes for CATGEISTDTQYF.

Of note for this clone: The identical CDR3 is also encoded by other nucleotide sequences in the sample. V usage is TRBV4-3 and J usage is TRBJ2-5, with no clear D. Germline V gives CDR1 LGHNA, CDR2 YSLEER. This CDR3 comprises 13 residues. The V gene lost 0 bases and the J gene lost 4 bases, with 6 bases spanning the gap. The CDR3 reads CASSQDSRETQYF. For the CDR3, the DNA is TGCGCCAGCAGCCAAGATAGTAGAGAGACCCAGTACTTC.

With regard to this clone: The junction departs from the called germline gene at one end, perhaps through a read error. V is TRBV3-1 (or the pseudogene TRBV3-2) and J is TRBJ2-1; D may be TRBD1 (5 bases). Germline V CDR1 and CDR2: LGHDT, YNNKEL (reference sequence). The CDR3 contains 17 residues. In DNA, the CDR3 is TGTGTCAGCAGCCAAGATCGAAGGGGTGGGTCCTACAATGAGCAGTTCTTC. Translated: CVSSQDRRGGSYNEQFF.

This chain links TRBV19 with TRBJ2-7, with 11 positions matching TRBD2. Per the germline V gene, CDR1 is LNHDA and CDR2 is SQIVND (reference sequence). CDR3 size: 17 residues. Trimming removed 1 base from V and 3 bases from J; junction bases left unmatched: 8. CDR3 DNA: TGTGCCAGTAGTATAGGAGGGCTAGCGGGAGGCTACTACGAGCAGTACTTC. Protein product: CASSIGGLAGGYYEQYF.

V usage is TRBV10-3 and J usage is TRBJ2-2; D might be TRBD2 (5 bases). CDR3 length equals 14 residues. Germline lookup yields CDR1 ENHRY and CDR2 SYGVKD. The V end lost 1 base, the J end lost 7 bases, and 10 bases lay between the germline ends. The CDR3 DNA follows: TGTGCCATCAGTGAGTTACTAGGCGGCGGGGAGCTGTTTTTT. Its protein product is CAISELLGGGELFF.

This sequence joins TRBV7-2 and TRBJ2-3, with 8 bases aligning to TRBD2. In germline, CDR1 is SGHTA, CDR2 FQGNSA. V trimming: 4 bases; J trimming: 0 bases; junction bases outside the gene matches: 6. This CDR3 is 16 amino acids long. Here the CDR3 reads CASSYSGSSSTDTQYF. As DNA, the CDR3 is TGTGCCAGCAGCTACAGCGGGAGCTCAAGCACAGATACGCAGTATTTT.

The chain joins TRBV6-2 or TRBV6-3 to TRBJ2-2; 11 bases line up with TRBD2. Unmatched junction bases numbered 3, after V lost 4 bases and J lost 5 bases. The CDR3 contains 15 residues. CDR1 and CDR2 (germline): MNHEY, SVGEGT. CDR3: CASSLLAGVTGELFF. The CDR3 DNA reads as TGTGCCAGCAGTTTACTAGCGGGGGTGACCGGGGAGCTGTTTTTT.

The chain combines TRBV23-1 with TRBJ1-5, with D unresolved. TRBV23-1 is reported as an ORF; its role is uncertain. V gave up 4 bases and J gave up 4 bases, with 11 bases separating them. The CDR3 loop spans 14 amino acids. CDR3 DNA: TGCGCCAGCAGTCCTGGGCGCCAAAATCAGCCCCAGCATTTT. It translates to CASSPGRQNQPQHF.

This clone was detected only a few times. This chain joins TRBV25-1 and TRBJ1-2; TRBD1 aligns across 7 bases. The CDR3 is 13 residues long. Germline trimming cut 9 bases from V and 2 bases from J; bases unmatched to any gene: 6. Per germline, CDR1 MGHDK and CDR2 SYGVNS. The CDR3 here is CASKEGANYGYTF. The CDR3 bases are TGTGCCAGTAAAGAGGGGGCGAACTATGGCTACACCTTC.

V usage is TRBV6-6 and J usage is TRBJ2-2, with D tentatively TRBD1 (5 bases). Germline loops: CDR1 MNHNY, CDR2 SVGAGI (reference sequence). Trimming removed 0 bases from V and 2 bases from J, with 7 bases in between. The CDR3 length is 15 residues. The CDR3 loop is CASSYSTANTGELFF. The CDR3 DNA reads as TGTGCCAGCAGTTACTCGACAGCAAACACCGGGGAGCTGTTTTTT.

This clone has only a few counts. This CDR3 is CASSAPTGPNQPQHF. DNA of the CDR3: TGCGCCAGCAGCGCACCGACAGGGCCCAATCAGCCCCAGCATTTT. The gene calls are TRBV4-1 and TRBJ1-5; 7 positions agree with TRBD1. The germline V gene encodes CDR1 MGHRA and CDR2 YSYEKL. The CDR3 is made up of 15 amino acids. V was clipped by 5 bases and J by 3 bases; unmatched bases: 7.

V is TRBV7-2 and J is TRBJ2-7, with D unresolved. With 5 bases removed from V and 6 bases from J, the gap between germline ends came to 17 bases. Per germline, CDR1 SGHTA and CDR2 FQGNSA. This CDR3 region has 14 residues. CDR3: CASSERNDSPEQYF. The CDR3 DNA sequence: TGTGCCAGCAGCGAACGAAACGACTCTCCCGAGCAGTACTTC.

The V and J genes are TRBV29-1 and TRBJ1-1; 7 bases align to TRBD1. The CDR3 loop spans 14 amino acids. V lost 1 base to trimming and J lost 1 base; unmatched junction nucleotides: 3. Per germline, CDR1 SQVTM and CDR2 ANQGSEA. CDR3 nucleotides: TGCAGCGTTGAAGCCCGGACAGGGAACACTGAAGCTTTCTTT. Residues: CSVEARTGNTEAFF.